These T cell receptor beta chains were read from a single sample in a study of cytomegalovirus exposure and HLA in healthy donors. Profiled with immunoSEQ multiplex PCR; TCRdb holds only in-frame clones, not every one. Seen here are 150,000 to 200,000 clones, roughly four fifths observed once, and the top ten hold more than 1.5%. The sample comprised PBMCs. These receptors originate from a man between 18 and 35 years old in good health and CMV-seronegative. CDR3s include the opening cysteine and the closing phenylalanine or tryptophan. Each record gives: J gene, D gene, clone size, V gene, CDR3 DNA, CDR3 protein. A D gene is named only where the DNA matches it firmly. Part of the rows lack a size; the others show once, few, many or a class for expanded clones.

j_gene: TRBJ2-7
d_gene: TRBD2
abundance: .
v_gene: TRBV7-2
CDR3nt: TGTGCCAGCAGCTTACTAGCGGGAGGCCAAGCCTACGAGCAGTACTTC
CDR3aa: CASSLLAGGQAYEQYF

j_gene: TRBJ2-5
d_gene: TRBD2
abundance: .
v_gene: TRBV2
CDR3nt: TGTGCCAGCAGGGCCCTAGCGGGGTTCTATCAAGAGACCCAGTACTTC
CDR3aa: CASRALAGFYQETQYF

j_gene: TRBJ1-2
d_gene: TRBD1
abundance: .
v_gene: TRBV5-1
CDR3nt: TGCGCCAGCAGCCGTACCGGAACAGGGGTCACGGCCCTTTATGGCTACACCTTC
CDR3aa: CASSRTGTGVTALYGYTF

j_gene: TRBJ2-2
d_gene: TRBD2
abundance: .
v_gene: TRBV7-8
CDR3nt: TGTGCCAGCAGTTACACTAGCGGGGGGGCAAACACCGGGGAGCTGTTTTTT
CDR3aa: CASSYTSGGANTGELFF

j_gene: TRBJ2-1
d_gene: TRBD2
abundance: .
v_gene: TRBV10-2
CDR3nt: TGCGCCAGCAGTGAGGTGGTAGCGGGGGCGGGTGAGCAGTTCTTC
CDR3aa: CASSEVVAGAGEQFF

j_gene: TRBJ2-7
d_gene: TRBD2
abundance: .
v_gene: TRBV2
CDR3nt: TGTGCCAGCAGGACCGGGACTAGCGCCTTTTACGAGCAGTACTTC
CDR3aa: CASRTGTSAFYEQYF

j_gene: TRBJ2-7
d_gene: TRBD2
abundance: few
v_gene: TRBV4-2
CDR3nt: TGTGCCAGCAGCCAAGAGGGTAGCGGGAGCTCCTACGAGCAGTACTTC
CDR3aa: CASSQEGSGSSYEQYF

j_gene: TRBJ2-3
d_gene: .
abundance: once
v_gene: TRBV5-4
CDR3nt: TGTGCCAGCAGCGGGGGGATTGGGGAGGCAGATACGCAGTATTTT
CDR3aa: CASSGGIGEADTQYF

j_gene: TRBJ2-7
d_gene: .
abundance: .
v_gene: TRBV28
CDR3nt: TGTGCCAGCAGTTCCCAGGGGCGCGTCAACGAGCAGTACTTC
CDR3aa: CASSSQGRVNEQYF

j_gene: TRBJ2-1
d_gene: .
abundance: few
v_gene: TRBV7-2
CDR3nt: TGTGCCAGCAGCTTAGGGGCAGGGATAGGCCACAATGAGCAGTTCTTC
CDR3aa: CASSLGAGIGHNEQFF

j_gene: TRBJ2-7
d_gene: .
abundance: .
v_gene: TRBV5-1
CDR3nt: TGCGCCAGCAGCTTAAGTGGGGGGACCTTCTACGAGCAGTACTTC
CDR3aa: CASSLSGGTFYEQYF

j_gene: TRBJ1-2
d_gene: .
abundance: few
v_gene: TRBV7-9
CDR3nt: TGTGCCAGCAGCTTACACAGACTACTAGTCTATGGCTACACCTTC
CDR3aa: CASSLHRLLVYGYTF

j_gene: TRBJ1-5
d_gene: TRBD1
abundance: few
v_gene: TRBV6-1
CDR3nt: TGTGCCAGCGGAAGGGACAGGGGTTCGGGTCAGCCCCAGCATTTT
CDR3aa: CASGRDRGSGQPQHF

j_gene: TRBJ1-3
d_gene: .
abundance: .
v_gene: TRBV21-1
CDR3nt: TGTGCCAGCAAGGGATGCTGGGAGGGGCGGGGAAACACCATATATTTT
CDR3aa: CASKGCWEGRGNTIYF

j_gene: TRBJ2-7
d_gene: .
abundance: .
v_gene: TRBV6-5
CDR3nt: TGTGCCAGCAGTTACTCGGGGAGCTACGAGCAGTACTTC
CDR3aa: CASSYSGSYEQYF

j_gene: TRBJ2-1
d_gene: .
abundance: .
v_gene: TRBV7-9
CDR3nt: TGTGCCAGCAGCCGCGAGGAAGTTAATGAGCAGTTCTTC
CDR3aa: CASSREEVNEQFF

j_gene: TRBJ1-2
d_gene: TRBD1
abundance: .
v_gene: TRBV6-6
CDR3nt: TGTGCCAGCAGTCCAACCCCGACAGGGGCTAACTATGGCTACACCTTC
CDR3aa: CASSPTPTGANYGYTF

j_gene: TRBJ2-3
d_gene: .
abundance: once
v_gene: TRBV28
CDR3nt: TGTGCCAGCAGTTCGTCCCGGGACTGGACCGGCACAGATACGCAGTATTTT
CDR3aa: CASSSSRDWTGTDTQYF

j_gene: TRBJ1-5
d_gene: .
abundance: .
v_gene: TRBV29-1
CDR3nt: TGCAGCGCCCAACGGGGGGCGGGTCAGCCCCAGCATTTT
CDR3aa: CSAQRGAGQPQHF

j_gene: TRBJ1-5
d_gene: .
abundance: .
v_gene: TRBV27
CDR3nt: TGTGCCAGCAGTTTTCACGGGGAAGGCCAGCCCCAGCATTTT
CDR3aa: CASSFHGEGQPQHF

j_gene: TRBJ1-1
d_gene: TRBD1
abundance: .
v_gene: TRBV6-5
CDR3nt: TGTGCCAGCAGATACAGGGGAAACACTGAAGCTTTCTTT
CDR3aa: CASRYRGNTEAFF

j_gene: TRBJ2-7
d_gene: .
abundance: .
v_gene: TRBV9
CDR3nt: TGTGCCAGCAGCGTAGGGATCAACAGGGTAGGGAGCTCCTACGAGCAGTACTTC
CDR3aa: CASSVGINRVGSSYEQYF

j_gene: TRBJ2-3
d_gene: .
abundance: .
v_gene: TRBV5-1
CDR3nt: TGCGCCAGCAGCTTGGGGCCGAGGAGCACAGATACGCAGTATTTT
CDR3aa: CASSLGPRSTDTQYF

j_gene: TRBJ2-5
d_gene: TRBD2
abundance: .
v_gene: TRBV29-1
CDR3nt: TGCAGCGTTTCCCCACGACTAGCGGGAGGGGAGACCCAGTACTTC
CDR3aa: CSVSPRLAGGETQYF

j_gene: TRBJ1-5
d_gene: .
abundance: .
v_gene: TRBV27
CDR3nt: TGTGCCAGCAGTATGAGAGGAAATCAGCCCCAGCATTTT
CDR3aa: CASSMRGNQPQHF

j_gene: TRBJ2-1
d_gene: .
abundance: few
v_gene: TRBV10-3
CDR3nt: TGTGCCATCAGCGAGGGGCACAATGAGCAGTTCTTC
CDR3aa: CAISEGHNEQFF

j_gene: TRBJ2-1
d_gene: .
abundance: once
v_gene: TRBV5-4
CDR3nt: TGTGCCAGCAGGCCAGACCCGGGACTTACCAATGAGCAGTTCTTC
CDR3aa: CASRPDPGLTNEQFF

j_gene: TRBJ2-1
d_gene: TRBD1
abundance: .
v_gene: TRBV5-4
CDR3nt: TGTGCCAGCAGCTTGGACAGGGGAGTGGGTGAGCAGTTCTTC
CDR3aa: CASSLDRGVGEQFF

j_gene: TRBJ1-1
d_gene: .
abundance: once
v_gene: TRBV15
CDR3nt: TGTGCCACCAGCAGAGAACTTGGACAGTTTTTCAAGGTCGCTGAAGCTTTCTTT
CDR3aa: CATSRELGQFFKVAEAFF

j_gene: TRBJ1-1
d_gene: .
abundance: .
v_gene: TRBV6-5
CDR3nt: TGTGCCAGCAGTCGGGGGGGCGGGGGGGGGACTGAAGCTTTCTTT
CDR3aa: CASSRGGGGGTEAFF

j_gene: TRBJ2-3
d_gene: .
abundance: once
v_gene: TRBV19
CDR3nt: TGTGCCAGTAGTATAGATAGCGGTTCAACAGATACGCAGTATTTT
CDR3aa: CASSIDSGSTDTQYF

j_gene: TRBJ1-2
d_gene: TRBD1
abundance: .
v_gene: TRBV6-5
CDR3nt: TGTGCCAGCAGTTACTCTACACAGGGGCCTTTCAATGGCTACACCTTC
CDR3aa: CASSYSTQGPFNGYTF

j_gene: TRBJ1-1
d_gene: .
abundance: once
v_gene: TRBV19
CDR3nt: TGTGCCAGTATGCGTGCCATAAACACTGAAGCTTTCTTT
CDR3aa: CASMRAINTEAFF

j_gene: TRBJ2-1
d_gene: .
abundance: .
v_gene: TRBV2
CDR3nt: TGTGCCAGCAGTGAATATAGGCAGGGCCCCTACAATGAGCAGTTCTTC
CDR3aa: CASSEYRQGPYNEQFF

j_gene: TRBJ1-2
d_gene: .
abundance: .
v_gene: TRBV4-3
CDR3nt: TGCGCCAGCAGCCAAGTGGGAGACTATGGCTACACCTTC
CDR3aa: CASSQVGDYGYTF

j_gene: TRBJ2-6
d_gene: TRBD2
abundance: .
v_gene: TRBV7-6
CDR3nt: TGTGCCAGCAGCTTGTTAGCGGGAGGGGCCGCCCTCTCTGGGGCCAACGTCCTGACTTTC
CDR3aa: CASSLLAGGAALSGANVLTF

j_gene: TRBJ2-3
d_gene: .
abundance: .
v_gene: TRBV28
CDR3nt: TGTGCCAGCATACTGCCGCCGGGAGCGCAGTATTTT
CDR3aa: CASILPPGAQYF

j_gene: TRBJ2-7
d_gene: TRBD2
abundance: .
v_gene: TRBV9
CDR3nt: TGTGCCAGCAGCGTAGGGGCTAGCGGGTTTTCCTACGAGCAGTACTTC
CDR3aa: CASSVGASGFSYEQYF

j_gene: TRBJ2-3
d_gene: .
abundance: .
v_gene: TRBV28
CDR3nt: TGTGCCAGCAGTTTACCTGAGGATACGCAGTATTTT
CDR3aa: CASSLPEDTQYF

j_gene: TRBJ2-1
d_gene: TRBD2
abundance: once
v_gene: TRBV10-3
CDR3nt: TGTGCCACCGCCCCCACAACTAGCGGGGGTAACAATGAGCAGTTCTTC
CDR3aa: CATAPTTSGGNNEQFF

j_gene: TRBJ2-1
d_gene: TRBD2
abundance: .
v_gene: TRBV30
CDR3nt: TGTGCCTGGAGGGACGGGAGGGCCTTCAATGAGCAGTTCTTC
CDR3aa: CAWRDGRAFNEQFF

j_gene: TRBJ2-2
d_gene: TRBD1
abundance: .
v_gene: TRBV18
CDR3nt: TGTGCCAGCTCACCACCGGGCAGGACAGGGTTCTCCGGGGAGCTGTTTTTT
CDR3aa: CASSPPGRTGFSGELFF

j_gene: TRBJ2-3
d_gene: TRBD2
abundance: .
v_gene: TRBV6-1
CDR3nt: TGTGCCAGCAGTGTTTCACTAGCGGGAGGGCTGGGGGGCACAGATACGCAGTATTTT
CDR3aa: CASSVSLAGGLGGTDTQYF

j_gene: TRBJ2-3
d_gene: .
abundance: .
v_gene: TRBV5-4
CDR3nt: TGTGCCAGCAGCATGACTAGGGGAGCGAGGACAGATACGCAGTATTTT
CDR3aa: CASSMTRGARTDTQYF

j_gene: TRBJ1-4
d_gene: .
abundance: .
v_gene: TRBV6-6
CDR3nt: TGTGCCAGCCACGCCAGGGCAACTAATGAAAAACTGTTTTTT
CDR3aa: CASHARATNEKLFF

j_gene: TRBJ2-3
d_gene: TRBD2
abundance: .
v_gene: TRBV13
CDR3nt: TGTGCCAGCAGCTTCCTAGCGGGAGTCGGCACAGATACGCAGTATTTT
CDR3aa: CASSFLAGVGTDTQYF

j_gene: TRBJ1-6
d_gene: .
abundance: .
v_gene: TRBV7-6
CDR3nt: TGTGCCAGCAGCCCCGGGACACCTCATTCACCCCTCCACTTT
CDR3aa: CASSPGTPHSPLHF

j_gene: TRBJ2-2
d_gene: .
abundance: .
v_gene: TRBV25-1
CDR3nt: TGTGCCAGCAGTGATTTAGGGAGGAGAAACACCGGGGAGCTGTTTTTT
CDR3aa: CASSDLGRRNTGELFF

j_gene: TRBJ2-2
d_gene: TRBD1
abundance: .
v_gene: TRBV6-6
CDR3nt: TGTGCCGCTTGGGGACAGGGAAAGGTAGAGCTGTTTTTT
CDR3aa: CAAWGQGKVELFF

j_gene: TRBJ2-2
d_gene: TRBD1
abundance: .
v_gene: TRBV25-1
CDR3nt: TGTGCCAGCAGGGGACAGGGAGGCACCGGGGAGCTGTTTTTT
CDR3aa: CASRGQGGTGELFF

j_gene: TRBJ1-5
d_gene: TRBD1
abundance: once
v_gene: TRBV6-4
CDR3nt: TGTGCCAGCAGTCTACAGGGGCTGGGTCAGCCCCAGCATTTT
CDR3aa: CASSLQGLGQPQHF

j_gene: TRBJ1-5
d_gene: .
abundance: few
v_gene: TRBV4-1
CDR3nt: TGCGCCAGCAGCCATACAGGGTGGGGACAGCCCCAGCATTTT
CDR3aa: CASSHTGWGQPQHF

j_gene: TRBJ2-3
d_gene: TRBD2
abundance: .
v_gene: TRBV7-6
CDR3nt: TGTGCCAGCAGCTTCCGGGTAGCGGGACACACAGATACGCAGTATTTT
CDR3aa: CASSFRVAGHTDTQYF

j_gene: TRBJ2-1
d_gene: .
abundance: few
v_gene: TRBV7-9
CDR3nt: TGTGCCAGCAGCTTAGGACTATACAATGAGCAGTTCTTC
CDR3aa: CASSLGLYNEQFF